This T cell receptor beta chain was identified in a study of OX40 agonist ivuxolimab in advanced cancers. As for the study in general: Six ivuxolimab dose levels, 0.01 to 10 mg/kg, were given intravenously every 2 weeks. The study's findings and limits: Dose levels from 0.1 to 3.0 mg/kg saw CD4+ and CD8+ blood T cells expand clonally by week 6.

The germline V gene has CDR1 LGHNA and CDR2 YNFKEQ. Deletions cut 1 base from V and 5 bases from J, with 14 bases between. The CDR3 sequence is 15 residues long. This clone is a singleton in its sample. Its specificity is not known. The assay was immunoSEQ multiplex PCR, and TCRdb's table has in-frame clones only and misses some. This table has fewer than 25,000 clones, just under 85% appearing once. Autoimmune disease history or systemic immunosuppression excluded patients. The chain couples TRBV4-2 to TRBJ1-2; a possible D gene is TRBD1 (6 bases). This clonotype was obtained from an adult with an advanced solid tumor such as melanoma, head and neck, liver or kidney cancer. Sequencing was performed on CD4+ or CD8+ T cells sorted from blood, taken in a trial of the OX40 agonist ivuxolimab. The CDR3 DNA reads TGTGCCAGCAGCCAAGTACCGACAGGCCTTTATGGCTACACCTTC. Encoded protein: CASSQVPTGLYGYTF.